This T cell receptor beta chain emerged from a study of cytomegalovirus exposure and HLA in healthy donors. On the study more broadly: Unique TCRs from HLA-typed donors, 75 million to 100 million of them, were held in an early data release. Study conclusions and caveats: Reported results showed that the classifier diagnosed cytomegalovirus status with high specificity and sensitivity. According to an earlier analysis, most TCR beta V segments yielded productive rearrangements about 87% or about 30% of the time. Later on, analysis showed that most CMV-associated TCR beta chains appeared to be HLA-restricted.

Primers: 60 Vbeta forward and 13 Jbeta reverse. Sequenced by immunoSEQ multiplex PCR; TCRdb stores in-frame clones only, minus some. The sample consists of fewer than 200,000 clones, approximately 80% of them appearing once. Turning to this clone: What it binds is unknown.

The sample was PBMCs. The clonotype originates from a man in his late teens or twenties in good health and CMV-seropositive.

CDR3 nucleotide sequence: TGTGCCAGCAGCTTGCGGGTCCAAGAGACCCAGTACTTC. This encodes CASSLRVQETQYF. V usage is TRBV11-3 and J usage is TRBJ2-5, with a possible D match to TRBD2 (5 bases). CDR3 size: 13 residues. Deletions cut 3 bases from V and 1 base from J, with 6 bases between. CDR1 and CDR2 (germline): SGHNT, YENEEA.